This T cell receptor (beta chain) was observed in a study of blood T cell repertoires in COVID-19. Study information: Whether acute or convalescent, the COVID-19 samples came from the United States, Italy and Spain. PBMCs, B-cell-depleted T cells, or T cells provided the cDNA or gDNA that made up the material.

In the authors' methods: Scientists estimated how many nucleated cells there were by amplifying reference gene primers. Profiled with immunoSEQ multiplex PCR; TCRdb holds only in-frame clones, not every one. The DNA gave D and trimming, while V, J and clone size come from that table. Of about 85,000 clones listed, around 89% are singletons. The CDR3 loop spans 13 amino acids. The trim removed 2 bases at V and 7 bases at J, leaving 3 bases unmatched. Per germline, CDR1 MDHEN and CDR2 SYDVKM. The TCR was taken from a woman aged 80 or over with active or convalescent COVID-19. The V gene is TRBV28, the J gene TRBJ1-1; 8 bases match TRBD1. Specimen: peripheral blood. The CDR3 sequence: CASSLGQGGEAFF. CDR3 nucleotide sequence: TGTGCCAGCAGTTTAGGACAGGGAGGTGAAGCTTTCTTT.